This record covers a single TCR beta chain. The PCR made use of 60 Vbeta and 13 Jbeta primers. The table came from immunoSEQ multiplex PCR; TCRdb's copy has only in-frame clones and leaves some out. The sample lists 75,000 to 95,000 clones; about 73% were seen once. Donors had nominal health at sampling but likely had unrecorded immune exposures. Germline trimming cut 5 bases from V and 11 bases from J; bases unmatched to any gene: 18. Germline V lookup: CDR1 LGHNA, CDR2 YNFKEQ. The CDR3 extends over 18 amino acids. These data are taken from a study of cytomegalovirus exposure and HLA in healthy donors.

The clonotype originates from a middle-aged woman in good health and CMV-seropositive. The chain joins TRBV4-2 to TRBJ2-2; 12 nucleotides match TRBD2. The sample taken for sequencing was PBMCs. CDR3: CASSSLAGGPSSAGELFF. The DNA for the CDR3 is TGTGCCAGCAGCTCCCTAGCGGGAGGGCCATCGTCCGCGGGAGAGCTGTTTTTT.